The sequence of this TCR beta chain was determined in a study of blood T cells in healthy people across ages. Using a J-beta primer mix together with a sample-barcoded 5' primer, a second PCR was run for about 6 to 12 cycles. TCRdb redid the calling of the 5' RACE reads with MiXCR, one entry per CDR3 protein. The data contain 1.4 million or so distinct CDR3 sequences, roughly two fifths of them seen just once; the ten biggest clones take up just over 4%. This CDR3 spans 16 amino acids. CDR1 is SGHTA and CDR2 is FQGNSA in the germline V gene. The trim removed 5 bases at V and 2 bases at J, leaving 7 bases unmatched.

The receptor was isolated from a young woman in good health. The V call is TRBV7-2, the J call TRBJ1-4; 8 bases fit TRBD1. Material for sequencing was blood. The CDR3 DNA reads TGTGCCAGCAGCCGGACAGGGCTCGGCACTAATGAAAAACTGTTTTTT. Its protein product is CASSRTGLGTNEKLFF.